The entry that follows covers one TCR beta chain sequence. TCRdb's table, derived via immunoSEQ multiplex PCR, lists solely in-frame clones and lacks some. The table lists around 310,000 clones, around 91% of them singletons. This sample was taken from a study of blood T cell repertoires in COVID-19. The CDR3 is 16 amino acids. The germline gives CDR1 MNHNY, CDR2 SVGAGI (reference sequence). The V end lost 2 bases, the J end lost 7 bases, and 20 bases lay between the germline ends. The chain combines TRBV6-6 with TRBJ1-1, with D maybe TRBD1 (5 bases). This TCR was recovered from a woman aged 35 to 49 with COVID-19, enrolled during active disease. Specimen: peripheral blood. CDR3 in amino acids: CASSYNLGGGGGEAFF. The CDR3 DNA is TGTGCCAGCAGTTACAACCTGGGGGGGGGAGGTGGTGAAGCTTTCTTT.